This T cell receptor (beta chain) is from a study of CD8 T cells in ankylosing spondylitis. Study findings and constraints: Disease-linked clones were CD8+ and relatively rare in peripheral blood. The study looked at matched synovial fluid samples from ankylosing spondylitis patients. Disease-linked clones were reported to be significantly enriched there. Certain motif variants had earlier been reported in reactive arthritis synovial fluid and blood. Characteristic, it appeared, of ankylosing spondylitis blood was a TCR beta motif of eight or nine highly homologous variants.

This clonotype has just a few counts. Its target is unknown. From germline, CDR1 is KGHDR and CDR2 SFDVKD. V gave up 1 base and J gave up 2 bases; unmatched junction bases: 9. CDR3 length equals 18 residues. Molecular-barcoded quantitative 5'-RACE produced these TCR beta libraries. TCRdb reprocessed the 5' RACE reads with MiXCR, giving one entry per CDR3 protein. The table includes 500,000 to 550,000 distinct CDR3 sequences, 10% to 15% detected once. This chain joins TRBV24-1 and TRBJ2-2; the match to TRBD1 covers 7 bases. Material for sequencing was blood, either unsorted or a sorted T cell fraction (not recorded which). The TCR sequence derives from a male donor with ankylosing spondylitis. The CDR3 coding sequence is TGTGCCACCAGTGATTTACCGGGACAGATCATAAACACCGGGGAGCTGTTTTTT. Its translation: CATSDLPGQIINTGELFF.